Following are 22 T cell receptor beta chains from one sample sequenced in a study of blood T cell repertoires in COVID-19. The assay was immunoSEQ multiplex PCR, and TCRdb's table has in-frame clones only and misses some. This table holds roughly 40,000 clones, about 75% found once. Sequencing was performed on peripheral blood. The origin of the receptors is a man aged 65 to 79 with active or convalescent COVID-19.

V gene TRBV11-3 combines with J gene TRBJ1-1; 8 nucleotides agree with TRBD1. CDR1 is SGHNT, CDR2 YENEEA, per germline. The CDR3 spans 14 residues. Trimming at V came to 5 bases and at J to 5 bases, leaving 7 bases not matched to a gene. The CDR3, as DNA: TGTGCCAGCAGCCCTGGACAGGGAGGTACTGAAGCTTTCTTT. It translates to CASSPGQGGTEAFF.

The V and J genes are TRBV9 and TRBJ2-1; D is ambiguous. Germline V gives CDR1 SGDLS, CDR2 YYNGEE. The V end lost 3 bases, the J end lost 4 bases, and 11 bases lay between the germline ends. The CDR3 runs 14 residues. CDR3 in DNA: TGTGCCAGCAGCGGACCCTTGAGGTACAATGAGCAGTTCTTC. It is translated as CASSGPLRYNEQFF.

The rearrangement links TRBV27 to TRBJ2-7; the D gene is possibly TRBD2 (6 bases). Germline CDR1 and CDR2: MNHEY and SMNVEV (reference sequence). The length of the CDR3 is 16 residues. Trimming stripped 5 bases from V and 6 bases from J, with 23 bases between. The CDR3 reads CASSPRLGEVVGEQYF. Written as DNA, the CDR3 is TGTGCCAGCAGTCCCCGTTTAGGGGAGGTGGTCGGCGAGCAGTACTTC.

The V and J genes are TRBV5-1 and TRBJ2-5; D is possibly TRBD1 (6 bases). The CDR3 is 13 amino acids. CDR1 is SGHRS and CDR2 is YFSETQ in the germline V gene. Between the trimmed V and J ends, which lost 3 bases and 3 bases, there was a span of 9 bases. The DNA of the CDR3 is TGCGCCAGCAGCTCGGCAGGGGAAGAGACCCAGTACTTC. It yields the protein CASSSAGEETQYF.

This clone was detected only a few times. This rearrangement joins TRBV4-2 to TRBJ1-5, with D tentatively TRBD1 (5 bases). This CDR3 has 15 residues. Germline V gene data show CDR1 as LGHNA and CDR2 as YNFKEQ. Trimming stripped 0 bases from V and 5 bases from J, with 11 bases between. For the CDR3, the DNA is TGTGCCAGCAGCCAAGAGGGGGGGAGGGATCAGCCCCAGCATTTT. This gives the protein CASSQEGGRDQPQHF.

This clone was detected a few times. The chain links TRBV12-3 or TRBV12-4 to TRBJ1-2; tentative D call: TRBD1 (6 bases). Trimming stripped 5 bases from V and 7 bases from J, with 11 bases between. CDR3 size: 12 residues. Written as DNA, the CDR3 is TGTGCCAGCAGTCCGCGGACAGCTGGCTACACCTTC. Protein sequence: CASSPRTAGYTF.

The rearrangement joins TRBV6-5 to TRBJ1-1; D remains ambiguous. Germline V gives CDR1 MNHEY, CDR2 SVGAGI. V was clipped by 5 bases and J by 0 bases, with 10 bases between them. The CDR3 spans 14 residues. The CDR3 coding sequence is TGTGCCAGCAGTCTCTCTACTCTGAACACTGAAGCTTTCTTT. It translates to CASSLSTLNTEAFF.

This rearrangement joins TRBV20-1 to TRBJ2-3; D not certain. The CDR3 length is 11 residues. Germline values: CDR1 DFQATT, CDR2 SNEGSKA (reference sequence). Trimming stripped 5 bases from V and 2 bases from J, with 5 bases between. The CDR3 region has the DNA TGCAGTGCTTACAACACAGATACGCAGTATTTT. Translated: CSAYNTDTQYF.

The chain employs TRBV6-1 and TRBJ2-2; tentative D call: TRBD2 (5 bases). From germline, CDR1 is MNHNS and CDR2 SASEGT. Trimming took off 2 bases at V and 0 bases at J, with 10 bases between the two ends. This CDR3 is built from 16 residues. CDR3 nucleotides: TGTGCCAGCAGTGAATTCCCGGGGACGAACACCGGGGAGCTGTTTTTT. It codes for CASSEFPGTNTGELFF.

This chain joins TRBV24-1 and TRBJ2-1, with TRBD1 matching over 7 bases. Germline trimming cut 4 bases from V and 4 bases from J; bases unmatched to any gene: 6. The length of the CDR3 is 15 residues. Germline loops: CDR1 KGHDR, CDR2 SFDVKD. CDR3 DNA sequence: TGTGCCACCAGTGACCCGGGACAGTTATACAATGAGCAGTTCTTC. Protein sequence: CATSDPGQLYNEQFF.

The rearrangement links TRBV14 to TRBJ2-7; tentatively, D is TRBD2 (5 bases). The CDR3 sequence is 15 residues long. Germline loops: CDR1 SGHDN, CDR2 FVKESK. Trimming stripped 0 bases from V and 4 bases from J, with 13 bases between. Here the CDR3 DNA reads TGTGCCAGCAGCCAAGATCTGTCGGGATGGTACGAGCAGTACTTC. The encoded protein is CASSQDLSGWYEQYF.

The rearrangement links TRBV7-6 to TRBJ1-3; D remains unclear. The V gene lost 1 base and the J gene lost 4 bases, with 14 bases spanning the gap. The CDR3 covers 16 residues. CDR1 and CDR2 from the germline V gene are SGHVS and FNYEAQ. Written as DNA, the CDR3 is TGTGCCAGCAGCTTAGAGCCCCGGTCGTCGGGAAACACCATATATTTT. Translation: CASSLEPRSSGNTIYF.

This clone was seen once. V usage is TRBV10-1 and J usage is TRBJ1-2; 10 nucleotides match TRBD1. V lost 5 bases and J lost 8; bases outside the gene matches: 5. The germline CDR1 and CDR2 sequences are WNHNN and SYGVQD (reference sequence). CDR3 length: 13 amino acids. In DNA form, the CDR3 reads TGCGCCAGCAGTCCGGGACAGGGGAACGGCTACACCTTC. Translating gives CASSPGQGNGYTF.

The chain has TRBV6-2 or TRBV6-3 and TRBJ1-5; no firm D call. Trimming stripped 5 bases from V and 0 bases from J, with 5 bases between. In germline, CDR1 is MNHEY, CDR2 SVGEGT. The CDR3 spans 13 residues. The CDR3 sequence is CASSINSNQPQHF. CDR3 bases: TGTGCCAGCAGTATCAATAGCAATCAGCCCCAGCATTTT.

The chain uses TRBV18 and TRBJ2-1; 9 nucleotides align to TRBD1. Unmatched junction bases numbered 9, after V lost 5 bases and J lost 7 bases. This CDR3 comprises 15 residues. Germline V gene data show CDR1 as KGHSH and CDR2 as LQKENI. In DNA, the CDR3 is TGTGCCAGCTCAGTAACGCCGGGACAGGGTAATGAGCAGTTCTTC. It yields the protein CASSVTPGQGNEQFF.

The chain is built from TRBV2 and TRBJ1-6; 8 positions agree with TRBD1. Germline V gives CDR1 SNHLY, CDR2 FYNNEI. The CDR3 consists of 13 residues. V lost 8 bases, J lost 5 bases, and 2 bases stayed unmatched. The CDR3 DNA sequence: TGTGCCAGCGAGACAGGGGATAATTCACCCCTCCACTTT. Its translation: CASETGDNSPLHF.

The chain carries TRBV6-6 and TRBJ1-3; TRBD1 matches at 10 bases. From germline, CDR1 is MNHNY and CDR2 SVGAGI (reference sequence). V lost 6 bases, J lost 9 bases, and 8 bases stayed unmatched. The CDR3 length is 14 residues. Here the CDR3 DNA reads TGTGCCAGCAGGGCGGGACAGGGGATCTTCACCATATATTTT. Protein product: CASRAGQGIFTIYF.

This rearrangement joins TRBV5-1 to TRBJ2-1; D remains ambiguous. The V end was cut by 3 bases, the J end by 3 bases, with 7 bases between. This CDR3 is 13 amino acids long. The V gene's germline CDR1 is SGHRS and CDR2 YFSETQ. CDR3 in DNA: TGCGCCAGCAGCTGGGCCGACTACAATGAGCAGTTCTTC. Translated: CASSWADYNEQFF.

The genes are TRBV27 and TRBJ2-7, with no clear D. The CDR3 contains 13 residues. Trimming pared 6 bases from V and 2 bases from J, leaving 11 bases between. Per the germline V gene, CDR1 is MNHEY and CDR2 is SMNVEV (reference sequence). The CDR3: CASRLVGTYEQYF. For the CDR3, the DNA is TGTGCCAGCAGGCTAGTAGGCACCTACGAGCAGTACTTC.

Concerning this clone itself: One end of the junction does not line up with germline, which may come from a read error. The chain uses TRBV6-1 and TRBJ1-1; D may be TRBD1 (5 bases). Germline loops: CDR1 MNHNS, CDR2 SASEGT. The CDR3 sequence is 13 residues long. This CDR3 is CASREGHLTEAFF. The CDR3 DNA follows: TGTGCCAGCAGAGAAGGACACCTCACTGAAGCTTTCTTT.

The chain carries TRBV2 and TRBJ1-1, with D possibly TRBD1 on 6 matching bases. Trimming shortened V by 5 bases and J by 2 bases, and 9 bases separated the two germline ends. Per the germline V gene, CDR1 is SNHLY and CDR2 is FYNNEI. The length of the CDR3 is 13 residues. CDR3 DNA sequence: TGTGCCAGCAGTATGGACAGTAACACTGAAGCTTTCTTT. Translating gives CASSMDSNTEAFF.

CDR3 residues: CASSINRDREKHF. CDR3 DNA sequence: TGTGCCAGTAGTATAAACCGGGACAGAGAAAAGCATTTT. The chain carries TRBV19 and TRBJ1-5; TRBD1 matches 7 bases. This CDR3 is built from 13 residues. The germline V gene encodes CDR1 LNHDA and CDR2 SQIVND (reference sequence). Trimming cost V 2 bases and J 14 bases; bases outside gene matches: 9.